This TCR beta chain emerged from a study of blood T cell repertoires in COVID-19. Study summary: Acute and convalescent COVID-19 specimens originated in the United States, Italy and Spain. T cells, B-cell-depleted T cells, or PBMCs supplied cDNA or gDNA.

Deletions cut 4 bases from V and 6 bases from J, with 9 bases between. The germline CDR1 and CDR2 sequences are SGHNT and YYREEE (reference sequence). The CDR3 is 12 amino acids. In the original processing: How many nucleated cells were present was estimated from reference gene primer amplification. The repertoire was sequenced with immunoSEQ multiplex PCR; TCRdb's copy has only in-frame clones and lacks some. Clone size and the V and J calls come from that table; the DNA yielded D and trimming. The sample has roughly 57,000 clones, 75% to 95% seen once. The chain uses TRBV5-4 and TRBJ2-3; D remains ambiguous. The sample consisted of peripheral blood. This clonotype originated in a man aged 80 or over with acute or convalescent COVID-19. The CDR3 spells CASSLGADTQYF. The CDR3 DNA sequence: TGTGCCAGCAGCCTCGGAGCCGATACGCAGTATTTT.